Presented here are 5 T cell receptor beta chains from one specimen sequenced in a study of T-cell reconstitution after alpha-beta-depleted transplantation in children. Unique molecular identifiers were used in preparing the TCRbeta library. MiXCR, run by TCRdb on the PCR reads, gives a single entry per CDR3 protein. This table has hundreds of thousands of distinct CDR3 sequences, around 10% appearing once. Sequenced here: PBMCs from the stem cell graft donor, sampled from the stem cell graft. The receptors stem from a human donor who donated a stem cell graft to a child with acute lymphoblastic leukemia.

The chain has TRBV7-9 and TRBJ1-2; a weak D match, TRBD1 (6 bases). V gave up 4 bases and J gave up 3 bases, with 9 bases separating them. This CDR3 has 13 residues. Germline V gives CDR1 SEHNR, CDR2 FQNEAQ (reference sequence). The CDR3 is CASSSPGDYGYTF. In DNA, the CDR3 is TGTGCCAGCAGCTCCCCAGGGGACTATGGCTACACCTTC.

Many counts were recorded for this clonotype. This chain joins TRBV5-1 and TRBJ2-7; TRBD2 is a possible D gene (5 bases). Trimming stripped 5 bases from V and 6 bases from J, with 9 bases between. The CDR3 is 11 amino acids. CDR1 SGHRS and CDR2 YFSETQ come from the germline V gene. CDR3 loop: CASSEGSEQYF. The DNA for the CDR3 is TGCGCCAGCAGTGAGGGCAGCGAGCAGTACTTC.

The table lists this clonotype with a few counts. J is TRBJ2-2 and V is TRBV2; D may match TRBD1 or TRBD2 (5 bases each). Per the germline V gene, CDR1 is SNHLY and CDR2 is FYNNEI. Trimming removed 6 bases from V and 7 bases from J, with 18 bases in between. The CDR3 is made up of 15 amino acids. DNA of the CDR3: TGTGCCAGCAGGAAGGAGGACACGGGCGGCGGGGAGCTGTTTTTT. Its protein is CASRKEDTGGGELFF.

This clonotype has more than one count but fewer than ten. The chain couples TRBV5-1 to TRBJ2-2; a possible D gene is TRBD2 (5 bases). Germline values: CDR1 SGHRS, CDR2 YFSETQ. Trimming stripped 0 bases from V and 7 bases from J, with 19 bases between. The CDR3 contains 17 residues. CDR3 protein: CASSLERVLPIGGELFF. The DNA of the CDR3 is TGCGCCAGCAGCTTGGAGAGGGTTCTTCCTATAGGCGGGGAGCTGTTTTTT.

This chain connects TRBV5-4 to TRBJ2-1; D not certain. The CDR3 has 15 residues. V shed 2 bases and J shed 2 bases, with 11 bases lying between them. Germline CDR1 reads SGHNT; CDR2 reads YYREEE (reference sequence). Here the CDR3 reads CASSFGASTYNEQFF. CDR3 sequence (DNA): TGTGCCAGCAGCTTTGGCGCCTCAACCTACAATGAGCAGTTCTTC.